This T cell receptor beta chain was sequenced in a study of cytomegalovirus exposure and HLA in healthy donors. On the study more broadly: A preliminary data release comprised around 90 million unique TCRs obtained from HLA-typed donors. Study-wide points: In a later analysis, HLA-associated beta chains showed higher expansion and lower generation probabilities than comparable chains.

Each donor's status was that of a healthy bone marrow donor. A remark on this clone: Its specificity is unknown.

PCR was performed using 60 Vbeta and 13 Jbeta primers. Generated by immunoSEQ multiplex PCR, the TCRdb table keeps only in-frame clones and is missing some. The data hold some 110,000 clones, with under 85% observed a single time. Germline-derived CDR1 and CDR2 are SQVTM and ANQGSEA. V was pared by 4 bases and J by 9 bases, with 8 bases of the junction left unmatched. The CDR3 consists of 13 residues. Material for sequencing was PBMCs. This chain connects TRBV29-1 to TRBJ1-5; TRBD1 aligns across 8 bases. The sequence derives from a middle-aged man in good health and CMV-seronegative. CDR3 DNA sequence: TGCAGCGTTGCAGGGGGCGATAGTCGGCCCCAGCATTTT. It encodes CSVAGGDSRPQHF.